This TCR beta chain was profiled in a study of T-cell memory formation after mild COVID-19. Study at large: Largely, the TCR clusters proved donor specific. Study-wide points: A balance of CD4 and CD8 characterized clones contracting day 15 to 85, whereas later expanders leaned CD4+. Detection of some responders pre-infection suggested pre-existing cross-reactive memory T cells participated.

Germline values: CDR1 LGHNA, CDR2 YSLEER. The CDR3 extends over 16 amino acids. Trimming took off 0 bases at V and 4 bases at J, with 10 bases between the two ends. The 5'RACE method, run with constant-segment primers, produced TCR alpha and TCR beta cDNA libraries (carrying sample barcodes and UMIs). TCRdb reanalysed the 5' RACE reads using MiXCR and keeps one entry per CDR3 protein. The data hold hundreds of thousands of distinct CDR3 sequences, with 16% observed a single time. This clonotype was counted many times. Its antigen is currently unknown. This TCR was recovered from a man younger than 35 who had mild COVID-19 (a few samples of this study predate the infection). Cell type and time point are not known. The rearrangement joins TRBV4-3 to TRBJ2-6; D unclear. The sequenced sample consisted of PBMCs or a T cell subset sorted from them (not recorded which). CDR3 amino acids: CASSQDAGTGANVLTF. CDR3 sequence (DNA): TGCGCCAGCAGCCAAGATGCCGGTACCGGGGCCAACGTCCTGACTTTC.